This T cell receptor beta chain stems from a study of T cells in Graves' hyperthyroidism and ophthalmopathy. Study-wide results and limits: Progression to ophthalmopathy was predicted a median of roughly 6.5 months early.

Trimming took 2 bases from V and 1 from J, leaving 5 bases between them. The CDR3 is 13 amino acids. Germline assignment: CDR1 SNHLY and CDR2 FYNNEI. Every diagnosis used clinical symptoms, serum thyroxine and TRAb, thyroid ultrasound and orbital computed tomography. Amplification yielded TCR beta CDR3 regions, with RNA transcripts as the source. HTBI primers drove first-round RT-PCR of the TCR CDR3. A single record per CDR3 protein comes from TCRdb applying MiXCR to the multiplex PCR reads. The table lists a few hundred thousand distinct CDR3 sequences, about half of them singletons. This clonotype has only a few counts. Its target is unknown.

This receptor was obtained from an adult woman with Graves' disease, either hyperthyroidism or ophthalmopathy (not recorded which). The sequenced sample consisted of peripheral blood or thyroid tissue (not recorded which). This chain connects TRBV2 to TRBJ1-1, with D unresolved. CDR3 nucleotides: TGTGCCAGCAGTGAAAGGTGGAACACTGAAGCTTTCTTT. Residues: CASSERWNTEAFF.